This T cell receptor beta chain was sequenced for a study of vaccination and CD4 T cells after COVID-19 (dated by TCRdb to between 2021 and 2024). Turning to the overall study: Convalescent patients had a positive SARS-CoV-2 result on nasal swab PCR, and of these patients, nine had mild disease and one had severe disease. In the convalescent cohort there were six males and four females, among whom were two Hispanic individuals, seven Caucasians, two Asians and one multiracial person. Each participant got two doses of either the Pfizer-BioNTech BNT162b2 vaccine (n=8) or the Moderna mRNA-1273 vaccine (n=2). Post-COVID blood samples from convalescent patients were collected a median of about 100 days after diagnosis, with a range of 35 to 161 days. Post-vaccine blood samples were obtained a median of around 67 days after the second vaccine dose, with a range of about 12 to 241 days. Culture stimuli were overlapping spike peptide pools from SARS-CoV-2 and from the common cold coronaviruses HCoV-NL63, HCoV-OC43 and HCoV-229E. Control cultures used a CEFX viral epitope pool as positive control, an HIV-1 Nef peptide pool as negative control, or no peptide. The spike-specific CD4+ TCR repertoire was compared before and after mRNA vaccination in nine to ten COVID-19 convalescent patients and a handful of infection-naive healthy vaccine recipients.

CDR1 SGHAT and CDR2 FQNNGV were looked up in the germline V gene. Including cysteine and phenylalanine, the CDR3 has 19 amino acids. Only the CDR3 part of the read is kept: 57 bases, read in frame from the first base. A distance of 28 bases separates the germline ends of V and J, which lose 5 bases and 2 bases respectively. What the study reported, not specific to this receptor: Of the vaccine-specific clones in convalescent patients, 304 of 307, or nearly all, reacted only to SARS-CoV-2 spike and did not cross-react with common cold coronaviruses. Among convalescent patients, a median around 83% of the SARS-CoV-2-reactive clones seen after vaccination appeared only after vaccination, which suggests priming specific to the vaccine. The median count of SARS-CoV-2-reactive clonotypes went up from 20 to 25 after infection to a few dozen after vaccination, although the change was not significant. Only a relatively small number of convalescent patients were included in the study, and early timepoints following natural infection were not analyzed.

As to this clonotype: Its antigen specificity is not known. It has no much larger one-base neighbor in the sample; base qualities were not kept.

The sample's treatment or condition, from its label and the paper: 10-day PBMC culture with coronavirus spike peptide pools or control peptides (ViraFEST assay). The ViraFEST assay, used in the study, expanded antigen-specific T cells with peptide pools and then identified the expanded clonotypes through TCR sequencing. The positive SARS-CoV-2 PCR tests of the convalescent patients were dated from March to December 2020, before the Alpha, Beta and Delta variants emerged in the United States. About 2 million PBMCs per well were cultured in IMDM with roughly 5.5% human AB serum and roughly 9.3 IU/ml IL-2, plus 10 ug/ml peptide pools. On days 3 and 7, half of the culture medium was replaced with fresh IL-2-containing medium. CD4+ T cells were isolated after roughly 10 days of culture through negative selection using the EasySep CD4+ T cell isolation kit. PBMCs were separated from whole blood using Ficoll-Paque Plus gradient centrifugation and then either used fresh or cryopreserved at -140C. Triplicate wells were generally used for each culture condition.

The protocol used for the library was PCR. DNA from cultured CD4+ T cells was subjected to TCR sequencing with the Oncomine TCR Beta short-read assay at the Johns Hopkins FTIC core. The QIAamp micro DNA kit was used to extract genomic DNA from the cultured CD4+ T cells. The Oncomine TCR Beta libraries from cultured CD4+ T cells were pooled using unique dual indexes and then sequenced on an Illumina iSeq 100. Turning to the authors' computational methods: Non-productive sequences were filtered out, and CDR3s that did not start with C, did not end with F or W, or were shorter than 7 amino acids were discarded. The MANAFEST web application identified antigen-specific clonotypes by comparing peptide-stimulated wells against reference wells and other culture wells. Positive clones required FDR below 0.05, an odds ratio above 5, and productive frequency above 0.1% in at least two of three replicate wells. A clonotype was classed as cross-reactive if the clonotype showed significant expansion both in SARS-CoV-2 spike wells and in at least one common cold coronavirus spike condition. CDR3 homology was assessed with Levenshtein distances (stringdist) and unrooted phylogenetic trees (ape) in R version 3.6.1. The public reads were quality trimmed at Q25 with fastp and then assembled into clones with MiXCR by TCRdb, keeping productive beta chains. Each entry merges the rows of one CDR3 protein and shows their most common DNA and genes. V and J calls and clone size were set by TCRdb, not the authors. The table for this sample lists roughly 15,000 distinct CDR3 sequences; approximately 58% of them were counted only once. Approximately 14% of the sample comes from the top ten.

The sequence came from a human donor who had recovered from COVID-19. What was sequenced was CD4+ T cells from blood, cultured in vitro. The chain was built from TRBV11-2 and TRBJ2-7; tentative D gene TRBD2, with 11 bases matching. The nucleotide sequence reads as follows: TGTGCCAGCAGCCAGATCCGGGACAGGGGACTAGCGGCTACCTACGAGCAGTACTTC. This sequence encodes CASSQIRDRGLAATYEQYF.